This T cell receptor (beta chain) was sequenced for a study of blood T cells in healthy people across ages. The use of a sample-barcoded 5' primer and a J-beta primer mix characterized a second PCR of roughly 6 to 11 cycles. Each CDR3 protein gets one entry after TCRdb re-called the 5' RACE reads with MiXCR. The data hold under 2 million distinct CDR3 sequences, with 30% to 40% observed a single time. CDR1 and CDR2 from the germline V gene are DFQATT and SNEGSKA (reference sequence). The CDR3 extends over 17 amino acids. The junction had 9 bases not matched to a gene; V was cut back by 1 base and J by 3 bases.

The sequenced sample consisted of blood. The chain has TRBV20-1 and TRBJ1-5; 10 positions agree with TRBD1. This TCR derives from a woman aged 25 to 39 in good health. In nucleotides, the CDR3 is TGCAGTGCTAGAGTCGGGACAGGGGTTTTTATCAATCAGCCCCAGCATTTT. It is translated as CSARVGTGVFINQPQHF.